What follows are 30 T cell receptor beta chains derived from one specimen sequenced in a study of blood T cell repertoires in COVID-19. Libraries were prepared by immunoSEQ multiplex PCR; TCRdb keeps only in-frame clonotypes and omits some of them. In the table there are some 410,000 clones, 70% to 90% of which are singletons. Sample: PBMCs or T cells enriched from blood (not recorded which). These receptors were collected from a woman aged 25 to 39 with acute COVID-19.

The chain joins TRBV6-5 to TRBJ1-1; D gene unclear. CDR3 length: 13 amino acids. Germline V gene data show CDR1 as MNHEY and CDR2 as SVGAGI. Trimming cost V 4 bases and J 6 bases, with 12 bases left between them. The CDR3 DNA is TGTGCCAGCAGTTCCCCCCCCTCGGCTGAAGCTTTCTTT. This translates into CASSSPPSAEAFF.

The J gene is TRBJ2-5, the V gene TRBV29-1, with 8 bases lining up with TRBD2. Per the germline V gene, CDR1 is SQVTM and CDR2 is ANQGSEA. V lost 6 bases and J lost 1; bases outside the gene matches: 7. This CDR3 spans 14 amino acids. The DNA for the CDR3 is TGCAGCGTCGTTCCCCGGGGGGGCCAAGAGACCCAGTACTTC. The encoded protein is CSVVPRGGQETQYF.

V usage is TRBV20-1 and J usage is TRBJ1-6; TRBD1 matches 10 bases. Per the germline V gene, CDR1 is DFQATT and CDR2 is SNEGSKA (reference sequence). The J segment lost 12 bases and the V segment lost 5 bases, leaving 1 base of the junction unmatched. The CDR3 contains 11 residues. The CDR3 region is CSAWDRGPLHF. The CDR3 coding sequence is TGCAGTGCTTGGGACAGGGGACCCCTCCACTTT.

CDR3 bases: TGTGCCAGTAGTATGACTGTGAACACTGAAGCTTTCTTT. Translation: CASSMTVNTEAFF. The chain combines TRBV19 with TRBJ1-1; D gene unclear. This CDR3 contains 13 residues. V was pared by 3 bases and J by 0 bases, with 5 bases between. Germline CDR1 LNHDA, CDR2 SQIVND (reference sequence).

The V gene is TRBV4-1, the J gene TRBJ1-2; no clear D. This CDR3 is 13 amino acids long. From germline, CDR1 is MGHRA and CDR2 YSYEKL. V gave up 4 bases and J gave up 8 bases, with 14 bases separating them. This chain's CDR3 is CASSPTTGLGYTF. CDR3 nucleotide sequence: TGCGCCAGCAGCCCTACCACCGGGTTAGGCTACACCTTC.

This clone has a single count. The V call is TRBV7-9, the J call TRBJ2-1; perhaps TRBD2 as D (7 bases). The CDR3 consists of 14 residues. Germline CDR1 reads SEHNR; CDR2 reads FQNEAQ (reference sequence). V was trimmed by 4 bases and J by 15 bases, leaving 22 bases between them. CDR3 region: CASSSTPGGGAWFF. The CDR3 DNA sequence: TGTGCCAGCAGCTCTACCCCTGGGGGGGGCGCTTGGTTCTTC.

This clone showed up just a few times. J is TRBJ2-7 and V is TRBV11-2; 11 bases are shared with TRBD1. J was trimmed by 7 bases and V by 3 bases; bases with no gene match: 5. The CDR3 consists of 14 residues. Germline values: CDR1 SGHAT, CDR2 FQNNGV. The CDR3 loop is CASSFVGTGGEQYF. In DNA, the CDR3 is TGTGCCAGCAGCTTCGTCGGGACAGGGGGAGAGCAGTACTTC.

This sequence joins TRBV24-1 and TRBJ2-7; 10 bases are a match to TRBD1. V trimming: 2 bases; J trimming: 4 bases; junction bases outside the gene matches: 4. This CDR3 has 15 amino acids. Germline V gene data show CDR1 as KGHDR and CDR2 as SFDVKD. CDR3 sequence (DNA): TGTGCCACCAGTGATTCGACAGGGGGCAGATACGAGCAGTACTTC. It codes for CATSDSTGGRYEQYF.

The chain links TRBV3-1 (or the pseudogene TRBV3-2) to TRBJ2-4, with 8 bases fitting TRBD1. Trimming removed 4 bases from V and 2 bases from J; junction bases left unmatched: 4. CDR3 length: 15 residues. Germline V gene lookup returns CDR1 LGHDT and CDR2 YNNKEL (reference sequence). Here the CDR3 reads CASSRQGAPKNIQYF. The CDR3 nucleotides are TGTGCCAGCAGCCGGCAGGGGGCTCCCAAAAACATTCAGTACTTC.

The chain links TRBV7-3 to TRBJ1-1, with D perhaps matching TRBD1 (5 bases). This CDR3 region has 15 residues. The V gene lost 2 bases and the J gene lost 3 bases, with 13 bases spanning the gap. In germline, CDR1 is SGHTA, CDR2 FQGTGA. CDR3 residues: CASSLQGEVHTEAFF. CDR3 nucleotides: TGTGCCAGCAGCTTACAGGGTGAGGTGCACACTGAAGCTTTCTTT. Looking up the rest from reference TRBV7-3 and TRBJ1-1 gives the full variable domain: GAGVSQTPSNKVTEKGKYVELRCDPISGHTALYWYRQSLGQGPEFLIYFQGTGAADDSGLPNDRFFAVRPEGSVSTLKIQRTERGDSAVYLCASSLQGEVHTEAFFGQGTRLTVV.

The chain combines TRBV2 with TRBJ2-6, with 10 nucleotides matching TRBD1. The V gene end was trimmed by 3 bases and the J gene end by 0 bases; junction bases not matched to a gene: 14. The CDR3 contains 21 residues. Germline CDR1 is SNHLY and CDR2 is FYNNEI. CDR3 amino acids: CASSDPGLTGQGSSGANVLTF. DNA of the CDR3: TGTGCCAGCAGTGACCCAGGGCTAACGGGACAGGGGAGCTCTGGGGCCAACGTCCTGACTTTC.

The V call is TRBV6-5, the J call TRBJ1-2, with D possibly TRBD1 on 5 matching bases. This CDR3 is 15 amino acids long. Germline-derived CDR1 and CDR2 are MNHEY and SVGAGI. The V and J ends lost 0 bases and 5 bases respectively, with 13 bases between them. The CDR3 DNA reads TGTGCCAGCAGTTACTCATCAGGGTTAGGGTATGGCTACACCTTC. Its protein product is CASSYSSGLGYGYTF.

CDR3 bases: TGCAGTGCCAGTCTAGCGGGGGGGCTTAATGAGCAGTTCTTC. It codes for CSASLAGGLNEQFF. The V call is TRBV20-1, the J call TRBJ2-1, with 12 bases aligning to TRBD2. The CDR3 loop spans 14 amino acids. Trimming at V came to 6 bases and at J to 7 bases, leaving 7 bases not matched to a gene. In germline, CDR1 is DFQATT, CDR2 SNEGSKA (reference sequence).

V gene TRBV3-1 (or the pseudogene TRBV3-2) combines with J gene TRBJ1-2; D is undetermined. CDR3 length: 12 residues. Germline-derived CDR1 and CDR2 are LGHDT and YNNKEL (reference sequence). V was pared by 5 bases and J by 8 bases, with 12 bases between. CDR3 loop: CASSSALRGYTF. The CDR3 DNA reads TGTGCCAGCAGCAGCGCCCTTCGGGGCTACACCTTC.

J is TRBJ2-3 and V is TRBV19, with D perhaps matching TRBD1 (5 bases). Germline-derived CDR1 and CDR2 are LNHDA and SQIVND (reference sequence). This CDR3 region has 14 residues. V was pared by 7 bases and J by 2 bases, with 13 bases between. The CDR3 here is CASTPQASTDTQYF. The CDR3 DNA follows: TGTGCCAGTACCCCACAGGCGTCCACAGATACGCAGTATTTT. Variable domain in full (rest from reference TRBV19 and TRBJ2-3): DGGITQSPKYLFRKEGQNVTLSCEQNLNHDAMYWYRQDPGQGLRLIYYSQIVNDFQKGDIAEGYSVSREKKESFPLTVTSAQKNPTAFYLCASTPQASTDTQYFGPGTRLTVL.

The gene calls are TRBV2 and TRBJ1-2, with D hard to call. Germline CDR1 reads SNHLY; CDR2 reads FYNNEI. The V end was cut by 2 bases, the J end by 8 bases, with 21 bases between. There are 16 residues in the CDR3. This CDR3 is CASSEITPLGGFGYTF. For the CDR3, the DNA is TGTGCCAGCAGTGAAATAACTCCCCTTGGAGGGTTCGGCTACACCTTC.

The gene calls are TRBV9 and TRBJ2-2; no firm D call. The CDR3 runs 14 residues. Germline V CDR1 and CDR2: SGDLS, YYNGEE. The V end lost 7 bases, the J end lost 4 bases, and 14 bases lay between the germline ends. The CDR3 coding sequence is TGTGCCAGCTCGTTGACTTACGGCACCGGGGAGCTGTTTTTT. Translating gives CASSLTYGTGELFF.

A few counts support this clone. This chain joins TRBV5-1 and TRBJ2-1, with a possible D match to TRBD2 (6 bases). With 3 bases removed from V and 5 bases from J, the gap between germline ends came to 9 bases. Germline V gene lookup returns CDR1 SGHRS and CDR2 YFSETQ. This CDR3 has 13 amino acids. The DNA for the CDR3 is TGCGCCAGCAGCTACGGGGGAAACAATGAGCAGTTCTTC. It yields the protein CASSYGGNNEQFF.

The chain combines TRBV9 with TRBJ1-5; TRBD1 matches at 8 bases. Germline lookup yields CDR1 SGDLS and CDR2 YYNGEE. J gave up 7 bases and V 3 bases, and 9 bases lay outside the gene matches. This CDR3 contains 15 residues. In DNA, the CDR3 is TGTGCCAGCAGCGAAGAGACAGGGGAGGCCCAGCCCCAGCATTTT. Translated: CASSEETGEAQPQHF.

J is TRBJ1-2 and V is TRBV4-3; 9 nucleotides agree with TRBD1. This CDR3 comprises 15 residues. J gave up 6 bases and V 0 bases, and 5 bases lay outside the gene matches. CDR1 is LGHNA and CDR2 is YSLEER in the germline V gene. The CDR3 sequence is CASSQDWTGVDGYTF. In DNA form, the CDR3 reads TGCGCCAGCAGCCAAGATTGGACAGGGGTGGATGGCTACACCTTC.

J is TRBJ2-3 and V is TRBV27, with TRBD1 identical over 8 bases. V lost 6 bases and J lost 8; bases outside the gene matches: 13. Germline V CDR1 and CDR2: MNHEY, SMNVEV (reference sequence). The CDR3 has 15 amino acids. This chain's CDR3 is CASRPTGEPPSTQYF. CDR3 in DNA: TGTGCCAGCAGACCGACAGGGGAGCCCCCAAGTACGCAGTATTTT.

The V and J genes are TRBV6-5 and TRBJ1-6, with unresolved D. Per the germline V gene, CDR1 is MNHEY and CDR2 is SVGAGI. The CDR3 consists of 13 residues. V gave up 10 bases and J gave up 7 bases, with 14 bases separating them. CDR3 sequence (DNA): TGTGCCACTCGGGGAGGGTGGAATTCACCCCTCCACTTT. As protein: CATRGGWNSPLHF.

This chain's CDR3 is CASSFPPRRGYTEAFF. CDR3 DNA: TGTGCCAGCAGCTTCCCTCCAAGGCGGGGTTACACTGAAGCTTTCTTT. The V gene is TRBV7-8, the J gene TRBJ1-1; D not certain. The length of the CDR3 is 16 residues. Germline CDR1 reads SGHVS; CDR2 reads FQNEAQ. Trimming took off 3 bases at V and 3 bases at J, with 17 bases between the two ends.

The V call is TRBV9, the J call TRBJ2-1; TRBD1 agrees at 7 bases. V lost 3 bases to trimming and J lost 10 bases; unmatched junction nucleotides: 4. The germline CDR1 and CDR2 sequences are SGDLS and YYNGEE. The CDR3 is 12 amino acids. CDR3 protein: CASSGDSTEQFF. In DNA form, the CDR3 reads TGTGCCAGCAGCGGGGACAGTACAGAGCAGTTCTTC.

The CDR3 coding sequence is TGTGCCATCAGTGAGTCCAGGGGTCAAAAACTGTTTTTT. Encoded protein: CAISESRGQKLFF. The V gene is TRBV10-3, the J gene TRBJ1-4, with D perhaps TRBD1 (6 bases). The CDR3 is 13 amino acids. With 0 bases removed from V and 9 bases from J, the gap between germline ends came to 8 bases. Germline CDR1 and CDR2: ENHRY and SYGVKD.

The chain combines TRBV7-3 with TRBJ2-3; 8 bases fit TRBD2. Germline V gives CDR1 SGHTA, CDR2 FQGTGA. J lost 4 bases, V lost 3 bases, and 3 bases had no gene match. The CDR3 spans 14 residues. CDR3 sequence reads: CASSFWGLADTQYF. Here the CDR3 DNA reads TGTGCCAGCAGCTTCTGGGGACTAGCAGATACGCAGTATTTT.

The CDR3 region has the DNA TGCGCCAGCAGCTTAGACAGGGCCTACGAGCAGTACTTC. Translating it yields CASSLDRAYEQYF. The gene calls are TRBV5-1 and TRBJ2-7; 7 positions match TRBD1. The CDR3 is made up of 13 amino acids. CDR1 is SGHRS and CDR2 is YFSETQ in the germline V gene. The trim removed 2 bases at V and 2 bases at J, leaving 1 base unmatched.

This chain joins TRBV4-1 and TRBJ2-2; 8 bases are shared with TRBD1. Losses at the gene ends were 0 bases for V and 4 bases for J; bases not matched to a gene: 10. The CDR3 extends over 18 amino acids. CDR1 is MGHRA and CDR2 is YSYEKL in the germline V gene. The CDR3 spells CASSQEDRVGYGTGELFF. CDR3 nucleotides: TGCGCCAGCAGCCAAGAGGACAGGGTTGGATACGGCACCGGGGAGCTGTTTTTT.

CDR3 protein: CASSSVDRVSLDTQYF. As DNA, the CDR3 is TGTGCCAGCAGCTCCGTCGACAGGGTCTCACTCGATACGCAGTATTTT. This sequence joins TRBV28 and TRBJ2-3; 7 nucleotides align to TRBD1. Germline V gene data show CDR1 as MDHEN and CDR2 as SYDVKM. Losses at the gene ends were 6 bases for V and 6 bases for J; bases not matched to a gene: 15. CDR3 length: 16 residues.

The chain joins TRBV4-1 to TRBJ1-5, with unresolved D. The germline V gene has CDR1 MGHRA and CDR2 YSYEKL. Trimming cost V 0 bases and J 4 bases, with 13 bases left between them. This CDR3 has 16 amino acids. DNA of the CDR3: TGCGCCAGCAGCCAAGATACCCCAGGCACAAATCAGCCCCAGCATTTT. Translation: CASSQDTPGTNQPQHF.